A selection of T cell receptor beta chains follows, all from one sample in a study of blood T cells in healthy people across ages. TCRdb re-derived calls from the 5' RACE reads in MiXCR, one entry per CDR3 protein. This table has about 730,000 distinct CDR3 sequences, 35% to 45% appearing once. Material for sequencing was blood. These receptors were collected from a woman in her fifties or sixties in good health. Each CDR3 is given with its conserved first and last residue. Each record gives: J gene, V gene, clone size, D gene, CDR3 DNA, CDR3 protein. D genes are given only for firm matches. Some rows have no size entry. The others give once, few or many, or a class for an expanded clone.

TRBJ2-5 | TRBV29-1 | - | TRBD2 | TGCAGCGTTCCGGGACTAGCGGGAGTTAACCAAGAGACCCAGTACTTC | CSVPGLAGVNQETQYF
TRBJ2-1 | TRBV5-1 | many | - | TGCGCCAGCAGCGAGGACACCGTCTTCAATGAGCAGTTCTTC | CASSEDTVFNEQFF
TRBJ2-1 | TRBV7-8 | - | - | TGTGCCAGCAGCTTAGGCCAGGGGCCACGGGAGCAGTTCTTC | CASSLGQGPREQFF
TRBJ2-5 | TRBV4-3 | few | - | TGCGCCAGCAGCCAAGGAGAGGGGCCTTCTGGGACCCAGTACTTC | CASSQGEGPSGTQYF
TRBJ2-1 | TRBV3-1 | few | - | TGTGCCAGCAGCCAAGGTGGAGCGGTTGAGCAGTTCTTC | CASSQGGAVEQFF
TRBJ2-3 | TRBV4-1 | few | TRBD2 | TGCGCCAGCAGCCAAATAGCGGGGCCTAGCACAGATACGCAGTATTTT | CASSQIAGPSTDTQYF
TRBJ2-3 | TRBV6-2/TRBV6-3 | - | - | TGTGCCAGTACCTGGGCCCCACCACCGTATACGCAGTATTTT | CASTWAPPPYTQYF
TRBJ2-1 | TRBV27 | - | TRBD1 | TGTGCCAGAAGTGAAGACAGGGATCGGGGACAAAGGCAGTTCTTC | CARSEDRDRGQRQFF
TRBJ2-7 | TRBV3-1 | many | - | TGTGCCAGCAGCCAAGGTATTAGCGGATACGCCTACGAGCAGTACTTC | CASSQGISGYAYEQYF
TRBJ2-7 | TRBV7-2 | once | - | TGTGCCAGCAGCTTAGTTGGCGCCGGGACCTCCTACGAGCAGTACTTC | CASSLVGAGTSYEQYF
TRBJ2-1 | TRBV9 | once | TRBD2 | TGTGCCAGCAGCCCAAGACTAGCGAGTGGTTACAATGAGCAGTTCTTC | CASSPRLASGYNEQFF
TRBJ2-5 | TRBV7-7 | - | TRBD2 | TGTGCCAGCAGCGCCTTCTTGCGGGGGGAACAAGAGACCCAGTACTTC | CASSAFLRGEQETQYF
TRBJ1-2 | TRBV12-3/TRBV12-4 | few | - | TGTGCCAGCACCCACTACGACCACGACCAACTGGGCTACACCTTC | CASTHYDHDQLGYTF
TRBJ1-5 | TRBV4-3 | - | TRBD1 | TGCGCCAGCAACCAAGACTGGGGGACAGGGGGCCTTCAGCCCCAGCATTTT | CASNQDWGTGGLQPQHF
TRBJ2-3 | TRBV30 | - | TRBD1 | TGTGCCTGGAGTACCACAGGGGCAGATACGCAGTATTTT | CAWSTTGADTQYF
TRBJ2-7 | TRBV4-3 | - | - | TGCGCCAGCAGCCAAGACTCGGGACGAGGTTACGAGCAGTACTTC | CASSQDSGRGYEQYF
TRBJ2-5 | TRBV6-6 | many | - | TGTGCCAGCGCCGGTGGGGAGACCCAGTACTTC | CASAGGETQYF
TRBJ2-7 | TRBV12-3/TRBV12-4 | few | - | TGTGCCAGCAGTTCGACCCCCGGGGTAACCTACGAGCAGTACTTC | CASSSTPGVTYEQYF
TRBJ1-2 | TRBV2 | - | - | TGTGCCAGCACCCACGAGGAGGGCCTCTATGGCTACACCTTC | CASTHEEGLYGYTF
TRBJ2-1 | TRBV12-3/TRBV12-4 | - | - | TGTGCCAGCAGTTTATCTGAGGGATTGGGTGAGCAGTTCTTC | CASSLSEGLGEQFF
TRBJ1-2 | TRBV14 | - | - | TGTGCCAGCAGCCAAGATCCTGGACAAGGGAGCTATGGCTACACCTTC | CASSQDPGQGSYGYTF
TRBJ2-1 | TRBV20-1 | - | - | TGCAGTGCTAGAACTAGCCCCTACAATGAGCAGTTCTTC | CSARTSPYNEQFF
TRBJ2-7 | TRBV12-3/TRBV12-4 | many | - | TGTGCCAGCAGTTTAGCGACGGGTTTAGACGAGCAGTACTTC | CASSLATGLDEQYF
TRBJ1-2 | TRBV6-6 | - | - | TGTGCCAGCAGCCTTATGACTGGGATCTATGGCTACACCTTC | CASSLMTGIYGYTF
TRBJ2-5 | TRBV11-3 | - | - | TGTGCCAGCAGCTCTTTTGGCCGGGACTTACAAGAGACCCAGTACTTC | CASSSFGRDLQETQYF
TRBJ2-3 | TRBV7-9 | few | TRBD2 | TGTGCCAGCAGCCGACTAGCGGGGGGGCCGACAGATACGCAGTATTTT | CASSRLAGGPTDTQYF
TRBJ1-3 | TRBV20-1 | - | - | TGCAGTGCTAGAGTAGAAAACACCATATATTTT | CSARVENTIYF
TRBJ1-2 | TRBV7-2 | - | - | TGTGCCAGCAGCTCCACTCATGGCTACACCTTC | CASSSTHGYTF
TRBJ2-7 | TRBV6-1 | few | TRBD1 | TGTGCCGGCAGGGGACAGGGGGCGTCCTACGAGCAGTACTTC | CAGRGQGASYEQYF
TRBJ2-2 | TRBV6-5 | - | - | TGTGCCAGCAGTTACGCCGACGGGAACACCGGGGAGCTGTTTTTT | CASSYADGNTGELFF
TRBJ1-2 | TRBV6-2/TRBV6-3 | - | - | TGTGCCAGCAGGGATAGAGAAGATGGCTACACCTTC | CASRDREDGYTF
TRBJ2-2 | TRBV29-1 | - | - | TGCAGCGTTGAATCACAGGCGAACACCGGGGAGCTGTTTTTT | CSVESQANTGELFF